A single sample is the source of the 10 T cell receptor beta chains below, sequenced in a study of T cell responses to AZD1222 COVID-19 vaccine (dated by TCRdb to the early 2020s). The label giving this sample's time point can be read as: about 28 days (+/-7) after the second vaccine dose. Library preparation used the immunoSEQ multiplex PCR assay. Not all clones reach the TCRdb copy of this immuneACCESS table, which keeps in-frame sequences only. Checked studies attribute under half of the gap to unresolved V genes and leave the rest unexplained. Recorded for this sample are approximately 150,000 clones; 90% of them occurred a single time. The ten top clones hold roughly 6% of the sample. The sequencing here drew on peripheral blood, taken 28 days after the second AZD1222 dose. Receptors were obtained from an adult who received the AZD1222 COVID-19 vaccine.

The chain has TRBV2 and TRBJ2-3; D possibly corresponds to TRBD1 (5 bases). This CDR3 contains 12 residues. Germline-derived CDR1 and CDR2 are SNHLY and FYNNEI. Trimming pared 6 bases from V and 5 bases from J, leaving 9 bases between. In nucleotides, the CDR3 is TGTGCCAGCAGGGCCCAGGGAGATACGCAGTATTTT. Its translation: CASRAQGDTQYF.

The gene calls are TRBV19 and TRBJ2-2, with 15 bases aligning to TRBD2. J gave up 5 bases and V 0 bases, and 7 bases lay outside the gene matches. This CDR3 spans 19 amino acids. Germline V CDR1 and CDR2: LNHDA, SQIVND (reference sequence). The CDR3 loop reads CASSIDGTSGRPWTGELFF. CDR3 nucleotides: TGTGCCAGTAGTATAGACGGGACTAGCGGGAGGCCCTGGACCGGGGAGCTGTTTTTT.

The gene calls are TRBV24-1 and TRBJ1-2, with TRBD1 as a possible D gene (6 bases). The CDR3 is 15 amino acids. Germline V gene data show CDR1 as KGHDR and CDR2 as SFDVKD. Trimming cost V 3 bases and J 5 bases, with 15 bases left between them. The CDR3 DNA is TGTGCCACCAGTGATCAACAGGGAGCTGATTATGGCTACACCTTC. Its protein product is CATSDQQGADYGYTF.

This rearrangement joins TRBV30 to TRBJ1-5; 10 nucleotides align to TRBD1. V lost 1 base, J lost 9 bases, and 12 bases stayed unmatched. The germline gives CDR1 GTSNPN, CDR2 SVGIG (reference sequence). CDR3 length: 16 residues. In DNA, the CDR3 is TGTGCCTGGAGTGGCAAGGGACAGGGGAGAACACGGCCCCAGCATTTT. Encoded protein: CAWSGKGQGRTRPQHF.

The chain's CDR3 is CASRTRNSEQFF. The CDR3 bases are TGTGCCAGCAGAACTCGGAATAGTGAGCAGTTCTTC. The V gene is TRBV6-5, the J gene TRBJ2-1, with unresolved D. Germline V gene sequence: CDR1 MNHEY, CDR2 SVGAGI. This CDR3 comprises 12 residues. With 6 bases removed from V and 9 bases from J, the gap between germline ends came to 12 bases.

This clone has only one observation. CDR3 nucleotides: TGTGCCTGGACGGCAGGACAAGAGACCCAGTACTTC. It codes for CAWTAGQETQYF. V is TRBV30 and J is TRBJ2-5; no firm D call. The CDR3 length is 12 residues. Trimming stripped 4 bases from V and 2 bases from J, with 8 bases between. In germline, CDR1 is GTSNPN, CDR2 SVGIG (reference sequence).

The genes are TRBV27 and TRBJ2-5; the D gene is possibly TRBD1 (5 bases). The germline V and J ends were trimmed by 5 bases and 1 base, with 11 bases remaining between them. The CDR3 has 14 residues. Per germline, CDR1 MNHEY and CDR2 SMNVEV (reference sequence). The CDR3 DNA reads as TGTGCCAGCAGTCCCCAGGGTAGCCAAGAGACCCAGTACTTC. It yields the protein CASSPQGSQETQYF.

V and J are TRBV9 and TRBJ2-1, with TRBD2 matching over 9 bases. The CDR3 covers 15 residues. From germline, CDR1 is SGDLS and CDR2 YYNGEE. V gave up 1 base and J gave up 3 bases; unmatched junction bases: 2. CDR3 in DNA: TGTGCCAGCAGCGTACGGACTAGCGACTACAATGAGCAGTTCTTC. Protein sequence: CASSVRTSDYNEQFF.

The gene calls are TRBV7-9 and TRBJ2-1; possibly TRBD1 or TRBD2 for D (6 bases each). From germline, CDR1 is SEHNR and CDR2 FQNEAQ (reference sequence). V lost 4 bases to trimming and J lost 8 bases, with 15 bases between them. The CDR3 extends over 14 amino acids. For the CDR3, the DNA is TGTGCCAGCAGCTCCGTTGGGGGGCTGGATGAGCAGTTCTTC. Residues: CASSSVGGLDEQFF.

The V gene is TRBV21-1, the J gene TRBJ2-7; TRBD2 was called by the table and not checked on the DNA. TRBV21-1 is tagged as a pseudogene. This CDR3 contains 15 residues. The CDR3 protein is CASGGNGTSSYEQYF. The CDR3 region has the DNA TGTGCCAGCGGGGGGAACGGGACGAGCTCCTACGAGCAGTACTTC.